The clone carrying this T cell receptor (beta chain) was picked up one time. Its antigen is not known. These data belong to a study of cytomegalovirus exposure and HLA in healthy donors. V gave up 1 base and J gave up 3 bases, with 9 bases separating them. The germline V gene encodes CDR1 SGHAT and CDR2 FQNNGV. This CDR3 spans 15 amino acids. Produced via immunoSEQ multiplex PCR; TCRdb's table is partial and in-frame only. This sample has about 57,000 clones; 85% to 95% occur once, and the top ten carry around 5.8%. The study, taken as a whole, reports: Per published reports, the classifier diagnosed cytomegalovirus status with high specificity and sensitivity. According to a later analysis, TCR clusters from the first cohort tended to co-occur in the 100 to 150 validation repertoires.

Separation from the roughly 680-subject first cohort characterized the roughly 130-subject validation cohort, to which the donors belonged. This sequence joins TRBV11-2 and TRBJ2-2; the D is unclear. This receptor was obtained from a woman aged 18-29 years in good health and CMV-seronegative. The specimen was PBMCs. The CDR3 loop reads CASSLVALYTGELFF. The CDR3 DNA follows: TGTGCCAGCAGCTTAGTTGCTCTATACACCGGGGAGCTGTTTTTT.